This T cell receptor beta chain stems from a study of T cells in localized non-small cell lung cancer. Notes on the study in general: Uninvolved adjacent lung had more T cell clonality than any other tissue, topping tumor. Multi-region tumor sequencing was not done, so intratumor heterogeneity could not be excluded. Adjacent lung held a median approximately 50 of the top 100 tumor clones. Longer survival (overall) was linked to higher T cell density in blood.

Sequenced by immunoSEQ multiplex PCR; TCRdb stores in-frame clones only, minus some. The sample lists approximately 70,000 clones, 80% to 90% seen once, with around 4.3% in the top ten. On this clone itself: Its antigen is unknown.

This clonotype was sampled from a man aged 35-75 years with stage II lung adenocarcinoma. Sequenced material: PBMCs, taken before any cancer treatment.

The CDR3 DNA follows: TGCGCCAGCAGCTTAACAGGGGAGAAATCTTACTTC. It codes for CASSLTGEKSYF. The chain joins TRBV5-1 to TRBJ2-4, with 7 nucleotides matching TRBD1. Germline V gene lookup returns CDR1 SGHRS and CDR2 YFSETQ. Germline trimming cut 2 bases from V and 16 bases from J; bases unmatched to any gene: 9. CDR3 length equals 12 residues.